A single sample gave rise to the 27 T cell receptor beta chains below, sequenced in a study of PD-1 blockade in classical Hodgkin lymphoma. Measured with immunoSEQ multiplex PCR; TCRdb has only the in-frame clones, and not every one. The sample has some 14,000 clones, approximately 86% seen once. The patients all showed relapse after autologous stem cell transplantation, while their brentuximab vedotin exposure varied. The material was peripheral blood mononuclear cells (PBMCs), obtained at baseline. These receptors originate from a human donor with classical Hodgkin lymphoma.

The V gene is TRBV4-2, the J gene TRBJ1-5; D unclear. The CDR3 has 11 amino acids. Germline CDR1 is LGHNA and CDR2 is YNFKEQ. The germline V and J ends were trimmed by 8 bases and 3 bases, with 5 bases remaining between them. The CDR3 loop is CASGINQPQHF. The CDR3 region has the DNA TGTGCCAGCGGTATCAATCAGCCCCAGCATTTT.

Comment on this clone: At one end the junction does not follow the germline gene, possibly because of a read error. V is TRBV5-5 and J is TRBJ1-2; D call uncertain. The CDR3 spans 11 residues. CDR1 and CDR2 (germline): SGHKS, YYEKEE (reference sequence). The CDR3 protein is CVSSANYGYTF. The CDR3 DNA reads TGTGTCAGCAGCGCCAACTATGGCTACACCTTC.

This chain connects TRBV6-1 to TRBJ1-1; D is perhaps TRBD1 (5 bases). The CDR3 consists of 13 residues. V lost 4 bases and J lost 5, with 11 bases in between. Germline-derived CDR1 and CDR2 are MNHNS and SASEGT. The CDR3 region is CASSVGEGTEAFF. The CDR3 nucleotides read TGTGCCAGCAGTGTAGGAGAGGGGACTGAAGCTTTCTTT.

The CDR3 is CATNTGSGEGTGELFF. CDR3 coding DNA: TGTGCCACTAACACAGGGTCGGGAGAAGGTACCGGGGAGCTGTTTTTT. The chain carries TRBV19 and TRBJ2-2; D possibly uses TRBD1 or TRBD2 (6 bases each). Germline CDR1 reads LNHDA; CDR2 reads SQIVND (reference sequence). V gave up 10 bases and J gave up 5 bases, with 23 bases separating them. There are 16 residues in the CDR3.

The gene calls are TRBV2 and TRBJ2-1; 7 bases line up with TRBD2. V trimming: 7 bases; J trimming: 2 bases; junction bases outside the gene matches: 8. This CDR3 is 15 amino acids long. Germline-derived CDR1 and CDR2 are SNHLY and FYNNEI. The chain's CDR3 is CASTERGLTYNEQFF. CDR3 DNA: TGTGCCAGCACCGAACGGGGACTAACCTACAATGAGCAGTTCTTC.

This clone occurred once. This chain uses TRBV29-1 with TRBJ1-4; D remains unclear. V lost 4 bases to trimming and J lost 5 bases, with 11 bases between them. CDR3 length equals 13 residues. Germline V lookup: CDR1 SQVTM, CDR2 ANQGSEA. The CDR3, as DNA: TGCAGCGTTGCGGGCCCTGGGAATGAAAAACTGTTTTTT. Protein: CSVAGPGNEKLFF. The full variable domain, with the rest looked up from reference TRBV29-1 and TRBJ1-4, is SAVISQKPSRDICQRGTSLTIQCQVDSQVTMMFWYRQQPGQSLTLIATANQGSEATYESGFVIDKFPISRPNLTFSTLTVSNMSPEDSSIYLCSVAGPGNEKLFFGSGTQLSVL.

V gene TRBV18 combines with J gene TRBJ2-5; 9 bases fit TRBD2. With 5 bases clipped from V and 5 bases from J, the junction kept 9 bases outside the gene matches. CDR1 and CDR2 from the germline V gene are KGHSH and LQKENI. This CDR3 spans 15 amino acids. CDR3 protein: CASSSGLATQETQYF. CDR3 nucleotides: TGTGCCAGCTCATCCGGACTAGCGACTCAGGAGACCCAGTACTTC.

This clone turned up a few times. The rearrangement links TRBV21-1 to TRBJ2-3; TRBD2 was called by the table and not checked on the DNA. TRBV21-1 is reported as a pseudogene. The length of the CDR3 is 15 residues. The CDR3 here is CASSKADSGKHTQYF. Written as DNA, the CDR3 is TGTGCCAGCAGCAAAGCCGATAGCGGGAAACATACGCAGTATTTT.

The rearrangement joins TRBV10-3 to TRBJ1-1; D is uncertain. Trimming stripped 10 bases from V and 0 bases from J, with 18 bases between. There are 15 residues in the CDR3. Germline CDR1 ENHRY, CDR2 SYGVKD. In nucleotides, the CDR3 is TGTGCCACCGGTAGTTTCGTTGGGTTGAACACTGAAGCTTTCTTT. It specifies CATGSFVGLNTEAFF.

V and J are TRBV7-6 and TRBJ1-3; D is uncertain. The germline V gene has CDR1 SGHVS and CDR2 FNYEAQ. CDR3 length: 16 amino acids. The V gene lost 1 base and the J gene lost 7 bases, with 17 bases spanning the gap. CDR3 sequence reads: CASSLGGRGARNTIYF. Written as DNA, the CDR3 is TGTGCCAGCAGCTTAGGAGGGCGGGGAGCGAGGAACACCATATATTTT.

The V gene is TRBV28, the J gene TRBJ1-4; D is perhaps TRBD1 (5 bases). Trimming pared 5 bases from V and 0 bases from J, leaving 10 bases between. Germline loops: CDR1 MDHEN, CDR2 SYDVKM. CDR3 length: 15 residues. The CDR3 loop is CASSISGATNEKLFF. CDR3 DNA sequence: TGTGCCAGCAGTATCTCGGGGGCAACTAATGAAAAACTGTTTTTT.

The genes are TRBV11-2 and TRBJ2-1; no definite D call. The V end was cut by 1 base, the J end by 6 bases, with 13 bases between. CDR3 length: 15 residues. Germline CDR1 is SGHAT and CDR2 is FQNNGV. The CDR3 nucleotides are TGTGCCAGCAGCTTAGGAGAAGGGCAGACCAATGAGCAGTTCTTC. It encodes CASSLGEGQTNEQFF.

V is TRBV27 and J is TRBJ2-2; no reliable D call. With 3 bases removed from V and 1 base from J, the gap between germline ends came to 6 bases. Germline CDR1 is MNHEY and CDR2 is SMNVEV (reference sequence). The CDR3 totals 14 residues. This CDR3 reads CASSFGGNTGELFF. The DNA for the CDR3 is TGTGCCAGCAGTTTCGGCGGGAACACCGGGGAGCTGTTTTTT.

V usage is TRBV4-1 and J usage is TRBJ2-1; D is unclear. Germline V gene data show CDR1 as MGHRA and CDR2 as YSYEKL. V lost 6 bases, J lost 12 bases, and 12 bases lay in between. The CDR3 length is 11 residues. CDR3 region: CASRRGSRQFF. The CDR3 nucleotides are TGCGCCAGCAGACGAGGTAGCCGGCAGTTCTTC.

CDR3 amino acids: CASSPGTGMAYEQYF. DNA for the CDR3: TGTGCCAGCAGCCCGGGGACAGGGATGGCCTACGAGCAGTACTTC. This rearrangement joins TRBV11-1 to TRBJ2-7, with 9 nucleotides matching TRBD1. Germline values: CDR1 SGHAT, CDR2 FQDESV (reference sequence). The V gene end was trimmed by 5 bases and the J gene end by 2 bases; junction bases not matched to a gene: 7. The CDR3 runs to 15 residues.

This clone was seen a single time. The chain has TRBV4-1 and TRBJ1-6; D uncertain. The V gene's germline CDR1 is MGHRA and CDR2 YSYEKL. The CDR3 consists of 20 residues. V dropped 1 base and J dropped 0 bases, with 19 bases sitting between them. CDR3 DNA sequence: TGCGCCAGCAGCCAAGCCAGTTCTAGACTACTTCCCTCCTATAATTCACCCCTCCACTTT. Residues: CASSQASSRLLPSYNSPLHF.

The chain combines TRBV30 with TRBJ2-7, with TRBD2 matching over 10 bases. V trimming: 2 bases; J trimming: 3 bases; junction bases outside the gene matches: 4. The CDR3 has 14 residues. CDR1 is GTSNPN and CDR2 is SVGIG in the germline V gene (reference sequence). The CDR3 coding sequence is TGTGCCTGGAGTAGACTAGCGGGCTACTACGAGCAGTACTTC. Its protein is CAWSRLAGYYEQYF.

The chain recombines TRBV7-8 with TRBJ2-2, with 8 nucleotides matching TRBD1. J was trimmed by 6 bases and V by 5 bases; bases with no gene match: 5. Germline CDR1 is SGHVS and CDR2 is FQNEAQ. The length of the CDR3 is 14 residues. CDR3 DNA sequence: TGTGCCAGCAGCCCCGGACAGGGCGCCGGGGAGCTGTTTTTT. This sequence encodes CASSPGQGAGELFF.

This chain links TRBV14 with TRBJ2-5, with a possible D match to TRBD2 (5 bases). Trimming took off 3 bases at V and 7 bases at J, with 6 bases between the two ends. Germline V lookup: CDR1 SGHDN, CDR2 FVKESK. This CDR3 comprises 11 residues. The CDR3 bases are TGTGCCAGCAGCCACGGAGGGACCCAGTACTTC. Protein: CASSHGGTQYF.

This clone has more than one count but fewer than ten. The chain is built from TRBV5-5 and TRBJ2-7; 10 positions agree with TRBD1. The J segment lost 7 bases and the V segment lost 4 bases, leaving 8 bases of the junction unmatched. The CDR3 loop spans 14 amino acids. Germline V gene data show CDR1 as SGHKS and CDR2 as YYEKEE (reference sequence). For the CDR3, the DNA is TGTGCCAGCAGCACGGGACAGGGGTCGCGTGAGCAGTACTTC. The encoded protein is CASSTGQGSREQYF.

V usage is TRBV9 and J usage is TRBJ2-5; 12 nucleotides match TRBD2. The CDR3 has 14 residues. Germline CDR1 and CDR2: SGDLS and YYNGEE. V trimming: 3 bases; J trimming: 4 bases; junction bases outside the gene matches: 1. In DNA form, the CDR3 reads TGTGCCAGCAGCGGGACTAGCGGGGTAGAGACCCAGTACTTC. This codes for CASSGTSGVETQYF.

J is TRBJ1-1 and V is TRBV4-1; 7 bases agree with TRBD1. The trim removed 2 bases at V and 0 bases at J, leaving 3 bases unmatched. From germline, CDR1 is MGHRA and CDR2 YSYEKL. The CDR3 is 15 amino acids. CDR3 loop: CASSQRDSVNTEAFF. For the CDR3, the DNA is TGCGCCAGCAGCCAAAGGGACAGTGTGAACACTGAAGCTTTCTTT.

The chain combines TRBV6-5 with TRBJ1-4; D is undetermined. Trimming shortened V by 2 bases and J by 7 bases, and 14 bases separated the two germline ends. Germline V CDR1 and CDR2: MNHEY, SVGAGI. This CDR3 comprises 15 residues. As DNA, the CDR3 is TGTGCCAGCAGTTACAATTTGGGAGTCAGTGAAAAACTGTTTTTT. It is translated as CASSYNLGVSEKLFF.

The CDR3 nucleotides read TGCGCCAGCAGCCAAGTTTCCGTTAACACTGAAGCTTTCTTT. Amino acid sequence: CASSQVSVNTEAFF. The chain combines TRBV4-1 with TRBJ1-1; the D is unclear. Between the trimmed V and J ends, which lost 1 base and 2 bases, there was a span of 8 bases. CDR1 is MGHRA and CDR2 is YSYEKL in the germline V gene. This CDR3 comprises 14 residues.

This rearrangement joins TRBV19 to TRBJ1-1; 8 bases fit TRBD1. The CDR3 covers 15 residues. Trimming cost V 5 bases and J 4 bases; bases outside gene matches: 9. Germline CDR1 is LNHDA and CDR2 is SQIVND (reference sequence). CDR3 DNA: TGTGCCAGTAGTCTGGACAGGGATTGGAGCACTGAAGCTTTCTTT. Amino acid sequence: CASSLDRDWSTEAFF.

The rearrangement uses TRBV29-1 and TRBJ2-3, with 7 bases identical to TRBD2. The CDR3 runs 13 residues. The trim removed 7 bases at V and 6 bases at J, leaving 10 bases unmatched. Germline loops: CDR1 SQVTM, CDR2 ANQGSEA. The CDR3 nucleotides read TGCAGCGCGAAGCGGGGTCGGGCTGATACGCAGTATTTT. It is translated as CSAKRGRADTQYF.

V and J are TRBV10-3 and TRBJ2-1, with TRBD2 matching over 11 bases. J was trimmed by 4 bases and V by 0 bases; bases with no gene match: 5. This CDR3 region has 17 residues. The germline gives CDR1 ENHRY, CDR2 SYGVKD. The CDR3 loop is CAISESRVAGGYNEQFF. For the CDR3, the DNA is TGTGCCATCAGTGAGTCGAGGGTAGCGGGAGGGTACAATGAGCAGTTCTTC.